This T cell receptor (beta chain) stems from a study of shared T cell receptors in the human thymus. CDR1 SNHLY and CDR2 FYNNEI come from the germline V gene. The CDR3 loop spans 12 amino acids. The ends were cut back, 5 bases at V and 6 bases at J, with 11 bases in the middle. Produced via immunoSEQ multiplex PCR; TCRdb's table is partial and in-frame only. The top ten hold around 0.01% of the sample, which has about 660,000 clones, over 75% seen once. This same sample was also part of a study on human thymus T cells. That publication notes: Immunologically healthy infants in Finland undergoing congenital heart defect surgery were the donors. The thymus was resected at corrective cardiac surgery. Thymic and blood repertoires appeared to carry a bias in their V and J gene usage. In unrelated individuals, thymic repertoires overlapped highly, according to related research.

V and J are TRBV2 and TRBJ2-7; TRBD1 might be the D (6 bases). Sequencing was carried out using thymocytes. The origin of this receptor is a boy less than two years old with a congenital heart defect. For the CDR3, the DNA is TGTGCCAGCAGTAACAGGGTCCTCGAGCAGTACTTC. Amino acid sequence: CASSNRVLEQYF.